What follows are 28 T cell receptor beta chains derived from one specimen sequenced in a study of CD8+ T cells in alopecia areata. Extracted RNA was reverse transcribed into cDNA, the sequencing template. This table comes from immunoSEQ multiplex PCR, and its TCRdb copy is limited to in-frame clones, with some not included. The sample shows 200,000 to 250,000 clones, roughly two thirds of them seen only once. The starting material was CD4+ T cells sorted from blood, obtained at week 0. The receptors were gathered from a human donor with alopecia areata.

The J gene is TRBJ2-7, the V gene TRBV7-3; D not resolved. The germline V gene encodes CDR1 SGHTA and CDR2 FQGTGA. V lost 4 bases to trimming and J lost 11 bases, with 12 bases between them. The CDR3 has 11 amino acids. The CDR3 coding sequence is TGTGCCAGCAGCTCACGACTTGGGGAGTACTTC. Translated, it gives CASSSRLGEYF.

This clone was seen a few times. The chain recombines TRBV19 with TRBJ2-1; 11 nucleotides line up with TRBD2. The CDR3 is made up of 16 amino acids. Trimming at V came to 4 bases and at J to 7 bases, leaving 9 bases not matched to a gene. The germline CDR1 and CDR2 sequences are LNHDA and SQIVND (reference sequence). The CDR3 coding sequence is TGTGCCAGTAGTACCCCTCTAGCGGGGGGCCGTAATGAGCAGTTCTTC. Encoded protein: CASSTPLAGGRNEQFF.

V is TRBV30 and J is TRBJ2-2, with 8 positions matching TRBD1. V dropped 4 bases and J dropped 7; count of bases not matched to a gene: 5. This CDR3 contains 13 residues. Germline V gene data show CDR1 as GTSNPN and CDR2 as SVGIG (reference sequence). DNA of the CDR3: TGTGCCTGGATGAGGGACAGGATCGGGGAGCTGTTTTTT. Translation gives CAWMRDRIGELFF.

The DNA of the CDR3 is TGCAGCGTTGAAACCCAGGTCCCTTACGAGCAGTACTTC. Protein sequence: CSVETQVPYEQYF. This sequence joins TRBV29-1 and TRBJ2-7; D unclear. V lost 2 bases and J 4 bases, leaving 12 bases between the germline ends. This CDR3 is 13 amino acids long. Germline loops: CDR1 SQVTM, CDR2 ANQGSEA.

The table lists this clone with a count of one. V usage is TRBV29-1 and J usage is TRBJ2-7; 7 bases are a match to TRBD2. Per the germline V gene, CDR1 is SQVTM and CDR2 is ANQGSEA. V dropped 2 bases and J dropped 2; count of bases not matched to a gene: 0. The CDR3 totals 12 residues. CDR3 residues: CSVELAAYEQYF. The CDR3 DNA follows: TGCAGCGTTGAACTAGCGGCCTACGAGCAGTACTTC.

The chain couples TRBV30 to TRBJ2-7; TRBD1 matches 9 bases. The CDR3 is 11 residues long. Per germline, CDR1 GTSNPN and CDR2 SVGIG (reference sequence). CDR3 loop: CALGQGRGQYF. CDR3 sequence (DNA): TGTGCACTGGGACAGGGAAGGGGGCAGTACTTC.

Points on this clone: The germline gene is not matched at one end of the junction; a read error may be the cause. This sequence joins TRBV5-1 and TRBJ2-1, with D perhaps matching TRBD2 (6 bases). The CDR3 is 11 residues long. CDR1 is SGHRS, CDR2 YFSETQ, per germline. The CDR3 DNA reads TGCGCCAGCAGCCTTTCGGGGGAGCGGTTCTTC. Translation: CASSLSGERFF.

V usage is TRBV19 and J usage is TRBJ2-6; 8 positions match TRBD1. Germline CDR1 LNHDA, CDR2 SQIVND (reference sequence). V trimming: 5 bases; J trimming: 12 bases; junction bases outside the gene matches: 9. The CDR3 has 14 amino acids. The CDR3 protein is CASSFSGTGPVLTF. For the CDR3, the DNA is TGTGCCAGTAGTTTTTCCGGGACAGGTCCCGTCCTGACTTTC.

On this clone itself: This specimen includes other DNA sequences encoding the same CDR3. The V call is TRBV30, the J call TRBJ1-2, with D tentatively TRBD1 (6 bases). This CDR3 is 12 amino acids long. Germline V gene sequence: CDR1 GTSNPN, CDR2 SVGIG (reference sequence). The V end was cut by 2 bases, the J end by 8 bases, with 12 bases between. Here the CDR3 DNA reads TGTGCCTGGAGTCCAGGGGCAGGCGGCTACACCTTC. Translation: CAWSPGAGGYTF.

In this sample, this clone turned up many times. DNA for the CDR3: TGTGCCTGGAGTGTATACAGGACTAACTATGGCTACACCTTC. This sequence encodes CAWSVYRTNYGYTF. The chain has TRBV30 and TRBJ1-2, with D possibly being TRBD1 (5 bases). The CDR3 runs to 14 residues. Looked up from germline, CDR1 is GTSNPN and CDR2 is SVGIG (reference sequence). Trimming removed 0 bases at V and 0 bases at J, with 8 bases between.

This clone was counted only a few times. The chain carries TRBV29-1 and TRBJ2-2; 8 nucleotides agree with TRBD1. Trimming cost V 7 bases and J 6 bases; bases outside gene matches: 7. Germline V gives CDR1 SQVTM, CDR2 ANQGSEA. This CDR3 is 13 amino acids long. DNA of the CDR3: TGCAGCGCTGGACAGGGTGATCCCGGGGAGCTGTTTTTT. As protein: CSAGQGDPGELFF.

This clone was detected once. This chain links TRBV29-1 with TRBJ1-1, with a possible D match to TRBD1 (5 bases). CDR3 size: 13 residues. Trimming pared 4 bases from V and 4 bases from J, leaving 13 bases between. Germline values: CDR1 SQVTM, CDR2 ANQGSEA. CDR3 amino acids: CSVARAGSTEAFF. DNA of the CDR3: TGCAGCGTTGCCAGGGCGGGGAGCACTGAAGCTTTCTTT.

The chain carries TRBV4-2 and TRBJ2-6; TRBD2 matches 9 bases. The CDR3 is 19 amino acids. V lost 1 base and J lost 0; bases outside the gene matches: 7. Germline CDR1 is LGHNA and CDR2 is YNFKEQ. CDR3 region: CASSQAGIAGASGANVLTF. Written as DNA, the CDR3 is TGTGCCAGCAGCCAAGCCGGGATAGCGGGGGCCTCTGGGGCCAACGTCCTGACTTTC.

This clone was found a few times. The chain employs TRBV29-1 and TRBJ2-1, with D possibly matching TRBD1 (6 bases). V was cut by 7 bases and J by 2 bases, with 18 bases left in between. Germline-derived CDR1 and CDR2 are SQVTM and ANQGSEA. The CDR3 contains 15 residues. The CDR3 sequence: CSDKKTGSAYNEQFF. CDR3 DNA sequence: TGCAGCGATAAAAAAACAGGGTCGGCCTACAATGAGCAGTTCTTC.

This clone was seen only a few times. The chain recombines TRBV9 with TRBJ1-1; the D gene is possibly TRBD1 (5 bases). Trimming pared 2 bases from V and 0 bases from J, leaving 11 bases between. This CDR3 has 15 amino acids. CDR1 SGDLS and CDR2 YYNGEE come from the germline V gene. CDR3 region: CASSVLGGVNTEAFF. In DNA form, the CDR3 reads TGTGCCAGCAGCGTTCTAGGAGGGGTGAACACTGAAGCTTTCTTT.

This chain connects TRBV9 to TRBJ2-3; 9 positions agree with TRBD1. Losses at the gene ends were 0 bases for V and 6 bases for J; bases not matched to a gene: 8. The CDR3 covers 16 residues. Germline V gene lookup returns CDR1 SGDLS and CDR2 YYNGEE. The CDR3 bases are TGTGCCAGCAGCGTAGTCGGGACAGGGTTTGGGGATACGCAGTATTTT. The encoded protein is CASSVVGTGFGDTQYF.

The chain combines TRBV12-2 with TRBJ2-2. TRBV12-2 is a pseudogene segment. This CDR3 region has 14 residues. The CDR3 DNA is TGTGCAAGTCGTCTCAGCTATAACACCGGGGAGCTGTTTTTT. As protein: CASRLSYNTGELFF.

This chain uses TRBV6-5 with TRBJ2-1, with D unclear. Germline V lookup: CDR1 MNHEY, CDR2 SVGAGI. The V end was cut by 5 bases, the J end by 6 bases, with 11 bases between. The length of the CDR3 is 13 residues. Here the CDR3 DNA reads TGTGCCAGCAGTCCTAGTGGGCCCAATGAGCAGTTCTTC. Translated, it gives CASSPSGPNEQFF.

This clone occurred a few times. The rearrangement joins TRBV6-6 to TRBJ1-2; D unresolved. The CDR3 is made up of 14 amino acids. The V gene lost 8 bases and the J gene lost 0 bases, with 13 bases spanning the gap. Germline-derived CDR1 and CDR2 are MNHNY and SVGAGI (reference sequence). The CDR3 protein is CASCNLLPNYGYTF. For the CDR3, the DNA is TGTGCCAGCTGCAACTTACTCCCTAACTATGGCTACACCTTC.

This clone is a singleton in its sample. The chain couples TRBV15 to TRBJ2-7, with TRBD2 matching over 7 bases. Germline trimming cut 0 bases from V and 2 bases from J; bases unmatched to any gene: 13. This CDR3 is built from 18 residues. Germline V lookup: CDR1 LNHNV, CDR2 YYDKDF (reference sequence). The CDR3 coding sequence is TGTGCCACCAGCAGAGACCCCATAGGCAGCGGGGTTACCTACGAGCAGTACTTC. Its protein is CATSRDPIGSGVTYEQYF.

This rearrangement joins TRBV6-5 to TRBJ2-6; no reliable D call. Germline values: CDR1 MNHEY, CDR2 SVGAGI. The CDR3 sequence is 13 residues long. The germline V and J ends were trimmed by 7 bases and 4 bases, with 8 bases remaining between them. The CDR3 bases are TGTGCCAGCACCCAAGGGGGGGCCAACGTCCTGACTTTC. Translation: CASTQGGANVLTF.

The CDR3 protein is CASSPLEQAALHF. The DNA of the CDR3 is TGTGCCAGCAGCCCACTAGAGCAGGCCGCCCTCCACTTT. V usage is TRBV7-9 and J usage is TRBJ1-6; D gene unclear. CDR1 and CDR2 from the germline V gene are SEHNR and FQNEAQ (reference sequence). This CDR3 region has 13 residues. The V gene lost 5 bases and the J gene lost 14 bases, with 16 bases spanning the gap.

The sample holds a few counts of this clone. The gene calls are TRBV29-1 and TRBJ2-3; D not resolved. Trimming stripped 6 bases from V and 0 bases from J, with 16 bases between. CDR3 length: 15 amino acids. The germline gives CDR1 SQVTM, CDR2 ANQGSEA. The CDR3 DNA is TGCAGCGTGACGACGGGCGTCGGTAGCACAGATACGCAGTATTTT. Translating gives CSVTTGVGSTDTQYF.

This chain uses TRBV6-5 with TRBJ1-2, with D unclear. V lost 6 bases and J lost 6, with 11 bases in between. Germline CDR1 and CDR2: MNHEY and SVGAGI. The CDR3 is 12 amino acids. The CDR3 here is CASSPGIDGYTF. CDR3 coding DNA: TGTGCCAGCAGCCCAGGAATTGATGGCTACACCTTC.

The chain is built from TRBV7-3 and TRBJ2-3; D uncertain. The ends were cut back, 1 base at V and 2 bases at J, with 4 bases in the middle. The germline V gene encodes CDR1 SGHTA and CDR2 FQGTGA. This CDR3 has 13 amino acids. CDR3 loop: CASSLIHTDTQYF. The CDR3, as DNA: TGTGCCAGCAGCTTAATTCACACAGATACGCAGTATTTT.

This rearrangement joins TRBV10-3 to TRBJ1-2; D not resolved. The CDR3 spans 14 residues. V lost 7 bases, J lost 2 bases, and 14 bases lay in between. Germline values: CDR1 ENHRY, CDR2 SYGVKD. The CDR3 region is CAINSRQENYGYTF. CDR3 sequence (DNA): TGTGCCATCAACTCGAGGCAGGAGAACTATGGCTACACCTTC.

This rearrangement joins TRBV19 to TRBJ1-1; D is unclear. CDR1 is LNHDA, CDR2 SQIVND, per germline (reference sequence). The CDR3 has 13 amino acids. V lost 4 bases to trimming and J lost 7 bases, with 13 bases between them. CDR3 in DNA: TGTGCCAGTAGTAAGGCGGGATTTGATGAAGCTTTCTTT. This codes for CASSKAGFDEAFF. The entire variable domain, with the rest obtained from reference TRBV19 and TRBJ1-1, is as follows: DGGITQSPKYLFRKEGQNVTLSCEQNLNHDAMYWYRQDPGQGLRLIYYSQIVNDFQKGDIAEGYSVSREKKESFPLTVTSAQKNPTAFYLCASSKAGFDEAFFGQGTRLTVV.

As to this clone: The junction differs from germline at one of its ends, possibly a read error. The genes are TRBV5-4 and TRBJ1-6; unclear D gene. Germline-derived CDR1 and CDR2 are SGHNT and YYREEE (reference sequence). The CDR3 is 12 amino acids. This CDR3 reads CASNLPNSPLHF. The CDR3 DNA sequence: TGTGCCAGCAACTTGCCAAATTCACCCCTCCACTTT.